This entry describes one T cell receptor (beta chain). Its specificity is unknown. These data originate in a study of CXCR3-negative and CXCR3-positive naive CD8 T cells. General study points: The authors found comparable surface CD5 between naive subsets and inferred TCR strength from TRB CDR3 properties. Upon cryopreservation, CXCR3 expression partially decreased, and most assays used fresh PBMCs. Both naive subsets had comparably high diversity; memory CD8+ cells much lower.

There are 14 residues in the CDR3. Germline V CDR1 and CDR2: SGHRS, YFSETQ. Libraries of TRB cDNA were made by 5' RACE and carried UMIs. No DNA is given; TCRdb re-called the 5' RACE reads and lists each CDR3 protein once. The data include 50,000 to 75,000 distinct CDR3 sequences; the top ten clones carry 0.4% to 0.5%. Sequenced: naive CXCR3- CD8+ T cells from blood. As to subset: CD45RO-CCR7+CD27+CD95- naive CD8+ T cells lacking CXCR3 (TNR3-). J is TRBJ2-7 and V is TRBV5-1. This receptor was identified in a human donor in good health. Some clones in this sample may be carry-over from other donors' samples. CDR3 sequence: CASSFFTDSYEQYF.